The clone carrying this T cell receptor (beta chain) is categorized as medium-sized. The data were obtained in a study of T cell changes during pregnancy in multiple sclerosis. Between the trimmed V and J ends, which lost 0 bases and 5 bases, there was a span of 13 bases. CDR1 is LNHNV, CDR2 YYDKDF, per germline (reference sequence). This CDR3 comprises 15 residues. Only in-frame clones appear in the TCRdb table, and some are missing; sequencing was by immunoSEQ multiplex PCR. The table lists about 21,000 clones, roughly 87% of them singletons. The genes are TRBV15 and TRBJ2-5; TRBD2 might be the D (6 bases). The TCR originated in a female donor in good health, enrolled as a control in a pregnancy study. Sequences were derived from CD8+ T cells from peripheral blood mononuclear cells, sampled in the second trimester of pregnancy. CDR3 DNA: TGTGCCACCAGCAGAGATCGGCGGGGTTCGGAGACCCAGTACTTC. It specifies CATSRDRRGSETQYF.